These 12 T cell receptor beta chains were sequenced from one sample in a study of blood T cell repertoires in COVID-19. TCRdb's copy holds only in-frame clones and misses some; the assay was immunoSEQ multiplex PCR. Of around 150,000 clones detected, 78% appear once; the ten largest clones hold 11% to 15%. The source material was peripheral blood. These receptor sequences come from a woman at least 80 years old with acute or convalescent COVID-19.

V gene TRBV9 combines with J gene TRBJ2-5; TRBD2 matches at 13 bases. This CDR3 spans 16 amino acids. Unmatched junction bases numbered 4, after V lost 0 bases and J lost 5 bases. The V gene's germline CDR1 is SGDLS and CDR2 YYNGEE. The DNA of the CDR3 is TGTGCCAGCAGCGTAGGGACTAGCGGGAGTATGGAGACCCAGTACTTC. It specifies CASSVGTSGSMETQYF.

The J gene is TRBJ1-2, the V gene TRBV6-2 or TRBV6-3; D remains ambiguous. V was clipped by 2 bases and J by 5 bases, with 6 bases between them. This CDR3 has 12 residues. Per the germline V gene, CDR1 is MNHEY and CDR2 is SVGEGT. The CDR3 coding sequence is TGTGCCAGCAGTTACGGGAGATATGGCTACACCTTC. Amino acids: CASSYGRYGYTF.

The chain has TRBV28 and TRBJ2-7; 13 bases line up with TRBD2. From germline, CDR1 is MDHEN and CDR2 SYDVKM. The ends lost 6 bases at V and 5 bases at J; junction bases unmatched: 4. CDR3 length: 14 residues. The CDR3 sequence is CASRAGLAGNEQYF. CDR3 DNA sequence: TGTGCCAGCAGGGCGGGACTAGCGGGAAACGAGCAGTACTTC. Full variable domain (outside the CDR3, taken from reference TRBV28 and TRBJ2-7): DVKVTQSSRYLVKRTGEKVFLECVQDMDHENMFWYRQDPGLGLRLIYFSYDVKMKEKGDIPEGYSVSREKKERFSLILESASTNQTSMYLCASRAGLAGNEQYFGPGTRLTVT.

V and J are TRBV15 and TRBJ1-3; D uncertain. Germline assignment: CDR1 LNHNV and CDR2 YYDKDF (reference sequence). V was shortened by 0 bases and J by 2 bases, with 8 bases between the two germline ends. This CDR3 contains 15 residues. DNA for the CDR3: TGTGCCACCAGCAGAGATAGTTTTACTGGAAACACCATATATTTT. Its protein is CATSRDSFTGNTIYF.

The V and J genes are TRBV19 and TRBJ1-5; unclear D gene. V dropped 5 bases and J dropped 3 bases, with 17 bases sitting between them. The CDR3 spans 16 residues. The V gene's germline CDR1 is LNHDA and CDR2 SQIVND (reference sequence). CDR3 DNA: TGTGCCAGTAGTCCCTGGGTGGACGGGGACAATCAGCCCCAGCATTTT. This codes for CASSPWVDGDNQPQHF. Using reference TRBV19 and TRBJ1-5 for the parts outside the CDR3, the full variable domain is DGGITQSPKYLFRKEGQNVTLSCEQNLNHDAMYWYRQDPGQGLRLIYYSQIVNDFQKGDIAEGYSVSREKKESFPLTVTSAQKNPTAFYLCASSPWVDGDNQPQHFGDGTRLSIL.

The rearrangement joins TRBV6-1 to TRBJ2-5, with 9 bases matching TRBD2. Germline values: CDR1 MNHNS, CDR2 SASEGT. The V segment lost 2 bases and the J segment 3 bases; nucleotides outside the gene matches: 4. The CDR3 loop spans 15 amino acids. The CDR3 loop is CASSENSSGEETQYF. DNA of the CDR3: TGTGCCAGCAGTGAAAATTCTAGCGGGGAAGAGACCCAGTACTTC.

This chain links TRBV4-2 with TRBJ1-5; tentative D call: TRBD1 (5 bases). Trimming pared 5 bases from V and 0 bases from J, leaving 14 bases between. The CDR3 loop spans 16 amino acids. The germline gives CDR1 LGHNA, CDR2 YNFKEQ. The CDR3 DNA reads as TGTGCCAGCAGCATCGACAGCGTCTATAGCAATCAGCCCCAGCATTTT. As protein: CASSIDSVYSNQPQHF.

The J gene is TRBJ1-1, the V gene TRBV29-1; the D is unclear. Germline CDR1 is SQVTM and CDR2 is ANQGSEA. Trimming removed 7 bases from V and 1 base from J, with 16 bases in between. The CDR3 has 14 residues. The CDR3 sequence is CSGARAGGNTEAFF. The CDR3, as DNA: TGCAGCGGCGCTCGGGCTGGAGGGAACACTGAAGCTTTCTTT.

This chain links TRBV7-9 with TRBJ1-6, with no clear D. This CDR3 contains 15 residues. Germline loops: CDR1 SEHNR, CDR2 FQNEAQ (reference sequence). Trimming shortened V by 5 bases and J by 1 base, and 9 bases separated the two germline ends. CDR3 nucleotides: TGTGCCAGCAGCCCCAGTGGTTCCTATAATTCACCCCTCCACTTT. Encoded protein: CASSPSGSYNSPLHF.

This clone has only a few counts. The rearrangement links TRBV9 to TRBJ1-2, with D unclear. The V gene's germline CDR1 is SGDLS and CDR2 YYNGEE. Deletions cut 4 bases from V and 10 bases from J, with 11 bases between. The CDR3 extends over 11 amino acids. DNA of the CDR3: TGTGCCAGCAGCTCTCGACTATTCTACACCTTC. Translation gives CASSSRLFYTF.

The chain uses TRBV28 and TRBJ1-1, with 8 bases fitting TRBD1. CDR3 length: 14 residues. The germline gives CDR1 MDHEN, CDR2 SYDVKM. V lost 4 bases and J lost 11; bases outside the gene matches: 12. The CDR3 region is CASSSTQGAGRAFF. The CDR3 DNA reads TGTGCCAGCAGTTCTACCCAGGGGGCAGGTCGTGCTTTCTTT.

V gene TRBV6-5 combines with J gene TRBJ2-7; 7 positions match TRBD1. This CDR3 has 14 amino acids. CDR1 is MNHEY, CDR2 SVGAGI, per germline. The ends lost 6 bases at V and 5 bases at J; junction bases unmatched: 10. The CDR3 nucleotides read TGTGCCAGCAGATTACGACAGGGAGTACACGAGCAGTACTTC. It codes for CASRLRQGVHEQYF.